The rows below give T cell receptor beta chains drawn from one sample of a study of T cell responses to AZD1222 COVID-19 vaccine. The data were produced by immunoSEQ multiplex PCR, yet TCRdb's version contains in-frame clones alone and is incomplete. The top ten clones hold approximately 8% of a sample with tens of thousands of clones, approximately 90% of them seen once. The material was peripheral blood, obtained 28 days after the second AZD1222 dose. The receptor set was obtained from an adult who received the AZD1222 COVID-19 vaccine. Both conserved end residues are part of each CDR3.

V gene,CDR3 length,J gene,CDR3 protein
TRBV6-6,14,TRBJ2-7,CASSSPGQGYEQYF
TRBV7-3,14,TRBJ2-3,CASSFGRETDTQYF
TRBV7-2,15,TRBJ1-5,CASSPSGTQGQPQHF
TRBV19,15,TRBJ2-1,CASMGSGLTYNEQFF
TRBV28,13,TRBJ2-2,CASSHAVTGELFF
TRBV28,13,TRBJ2-1,CASTAGVYNEQFF
TRBV7-2,13,TRBJ2-1,CASSAGLAGEQFF
TRBV6-4,14,TRBJ2-5,CASSEVKGEETQYF
TRBV28,15,TRBJ2-7,CASTPRENLRLEQYF
TRBV7-7,15,TRBJ2-2,CASSRSGANTGELFF
TRBV11-3,14,TRBJ2-3,CASSPTFGTDTQYF
TRBV6-5,14,TRBJ1-6,CASSLGLTNSPLHF
TRBV2,11,TRBJ2-1,CASKGTEEQFF
TRBV28,12,TRBJ1-5,CASRQESGPQHF
TRBV6-5,14,TRBJ1-4,CASSLAPGQGYLFF
TRBV7-3,15,TRBJ2-1,CASSPGLAGVDEQFF
TRBV4-2,14,TRBJ2-2,CASRRGHRTGELFF
TRBV6-2/TRBV6-3,15,TRBJ2-7,CASSRWGGKNYEQYF
TRBV7-2,16,TRBJ2-3,CASSARQGGSTDTQYF
TRBV29-1,12,TRBJ2-7,CSVELGGYEQYF
TRBV19,12,TRBJ1-5,CASATGDQPQHF
TRBV12-3/TRBV12-4,12,TRBJ2-7,CASSSGGYEQYF
TRBV6-2/TRBV6-3,15,TRBJ2-7,CASSQPGLAGWEQYF
TRBV4-2,12,TRBJ1-1,CASSQPTGGAFF
TRBV15,15,TRBJ2-7,CATSRDPQGGDEQYF
TRBV9,16,TRBJ2-5,CASSVVPAGVMETQYF
TRBV6-5,14,TRBJ2-5,CASSPQGAGETQYF
TRBV27,13,TRBJ2-7,CASSLGGRYEQYF
TRBV7-2,15,TRBJ1-4,CASSLAKEAGEKLFF
TRBV27,14,TRBJ1-1,CASSFGRTNTEAFF
TRBV7-7,13,TRBJ2-5,CASSLGHLETQYF
TRBV27,16,TRBJ2-3,CASSPYTSGRTDTQYF
TRBV29-1,15,TRBJ2-1,CSVSPGGSSYNEQFF
TRBV23-1,13,TRBJ1-1,CASSLRSGTEAFF
TRBV9,14,TRBJ2-2,CASSVRLEAGELFF
TRBV11-3,13,TRBJ2-3,CASSLALGDTQYF
TRBV5-1,13,TRBJ2-3,CASSLVGLDTQYF
TRBV30,13,TRBJ2-7,CAWSRTGGYEQYF
TRBV7-2,14,TRBJ2-3,CASSPSRYADTQYF
TRBV30,13,TRBJ2-2,CAWNTGNTGELFF
TRBV21-1,12,TRBJ1-4,CASSKVRGKLFF
TRBV7-6,22,TRBJ2-1,CASRLGGGPGLAGGRSYNEQFF
TRBV6-5,11,TRBJ2-4,CASSYLSIQYF
TRBV6-5,14,TRBJ2-7,CASSYGTVPYEQYF
TRBV7-7,13,TRBJ2-5,CASSLKTFETQYF
TRBV7-9,11,TRBJ2-7,CASRSSYEQYF
TRBV6-2/TRBV6-3,15,TRBJ2-1,CASSYKESSYNEQFF
TRBV7-3,15,TRBJ2-1,CASSPWAGGPNEQFF